This record concerns one TCR beta chain sequence. Antigen specificity is unknown. The protocol was immunoSEQ multiplex PCR, while the TCRdb copy is restricted to in-frame clones and leaves out a portion. This table holds approximately 120,000 clones, roughly 87% found once. V dropped 3 bases and J dropped 5 bases, with 10 bases sitting between them. CDR3 length: 13 amino acids. These data are taken from a study of T cell responses to AZD1222 COVID-19 vaccine. Overall study results and limits: Donors, mostly white British, included more females; clonal diversity was possibly underestimated. Seropositive status at baseline applied to only 6 or 7 AZD1222 recipients. Vaccine-associated CD4 TCRs ranged over spike, dominating at 160-218 and 743-854.

This sequence was found in an adult who received the AZD1222 COVID-19 vaccine. The sample here was peripheral blood, taken 28 days after the second AZD1222 dose. This chain connects TRBV12-3 or TRBV12-4 to TRBJ1-2; D gene uncertain. CDR3: CASSFEANYGYTF. In DNA form, the CDR3 reads TGTGCCAGCAGTTTTGAGGCAAATTATGGCTACACCTTC.